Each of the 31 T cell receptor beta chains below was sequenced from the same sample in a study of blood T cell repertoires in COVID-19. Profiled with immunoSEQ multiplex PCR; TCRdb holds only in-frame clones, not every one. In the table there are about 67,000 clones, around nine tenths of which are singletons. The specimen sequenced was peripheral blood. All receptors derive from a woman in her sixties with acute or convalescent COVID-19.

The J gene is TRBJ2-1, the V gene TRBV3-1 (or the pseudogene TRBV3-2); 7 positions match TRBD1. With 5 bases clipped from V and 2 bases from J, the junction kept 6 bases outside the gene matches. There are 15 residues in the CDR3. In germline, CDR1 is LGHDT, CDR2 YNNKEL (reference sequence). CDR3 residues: CASSIRTGTYNEQFF. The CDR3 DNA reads TGTGCCAGCAGCATTAGGACAGGAACCTACAATGAGCAGTTCTTC.

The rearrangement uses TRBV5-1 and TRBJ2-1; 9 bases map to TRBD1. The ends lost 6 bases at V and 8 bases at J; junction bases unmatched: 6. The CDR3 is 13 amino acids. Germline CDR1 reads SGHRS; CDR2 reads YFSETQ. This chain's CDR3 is CASTPGQGDEQFF. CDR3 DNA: TGCGCCAGCACGCCGGGACAGGGCGATGAGCAGTTCTTC.

CDR3 in amino acids: CASSLTGGWFDTQYF. The CDR3 DNA reads TGTGCCAGCAGTTTAACAGGGGGCTGGTTTGATACGCAGTATTTT. This sequence joins TRBV27 and TRBJ2-3; 9 bases align to TRBD1. The CDR3 has 15 amino acids. The germline V gene has CDR1 MNHEY and CDR2 SMNVEV (reference sequence). V was clipped by 2 bases and J by 6 bases; unmatched bases: 6.

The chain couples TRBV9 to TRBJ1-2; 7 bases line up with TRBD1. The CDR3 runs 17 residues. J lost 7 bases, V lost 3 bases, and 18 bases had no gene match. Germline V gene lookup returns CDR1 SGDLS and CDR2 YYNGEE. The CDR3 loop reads CASSATRTGPPVRGYTF. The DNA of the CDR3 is TGTGCCAGCAGCGCGACGAGGACAGGACCACCGGTACGTGGCTACACCTTC.

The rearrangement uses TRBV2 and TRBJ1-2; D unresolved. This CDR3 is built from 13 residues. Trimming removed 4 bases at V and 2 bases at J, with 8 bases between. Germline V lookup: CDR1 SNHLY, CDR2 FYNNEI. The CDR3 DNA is TGTGCCAGCAGTGGTGCAGGCAACTATGGCTACACCTTC. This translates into CASSGAGNYGYTF.

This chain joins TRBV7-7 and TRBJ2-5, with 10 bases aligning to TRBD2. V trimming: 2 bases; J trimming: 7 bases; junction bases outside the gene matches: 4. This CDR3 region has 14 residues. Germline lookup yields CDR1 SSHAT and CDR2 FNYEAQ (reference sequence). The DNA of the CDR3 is TGTGCCAGCAGCTTAACTAGCGGGGACCTGACCCAGTACTTC. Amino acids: CASSLTSGDLTQYF.

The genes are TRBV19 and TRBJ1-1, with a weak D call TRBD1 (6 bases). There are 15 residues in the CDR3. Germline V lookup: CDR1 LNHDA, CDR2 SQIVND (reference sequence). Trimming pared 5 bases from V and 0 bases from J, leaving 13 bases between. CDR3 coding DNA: TGTGCCAGTAGTTCCAGGACAGACATGAACACTGAAGCTTTCTTT. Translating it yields CASSSRTDMNTEAFF.

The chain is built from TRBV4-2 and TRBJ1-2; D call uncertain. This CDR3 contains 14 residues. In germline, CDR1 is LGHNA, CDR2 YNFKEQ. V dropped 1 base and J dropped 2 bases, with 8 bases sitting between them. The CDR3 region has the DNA TGTGCCAGCAGCCAAGGGACGGGGAACTATGGCTACACCTTC. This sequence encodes CASSQGTGNYGYTF.

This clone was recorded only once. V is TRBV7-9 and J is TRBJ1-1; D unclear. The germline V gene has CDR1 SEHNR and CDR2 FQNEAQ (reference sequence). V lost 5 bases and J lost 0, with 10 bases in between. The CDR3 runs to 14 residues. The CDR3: CASSNRDMNTEAFF. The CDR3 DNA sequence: TGTGCCAGCAGCAACAGAGACATGAACACTGAAGCTTTCTTT.

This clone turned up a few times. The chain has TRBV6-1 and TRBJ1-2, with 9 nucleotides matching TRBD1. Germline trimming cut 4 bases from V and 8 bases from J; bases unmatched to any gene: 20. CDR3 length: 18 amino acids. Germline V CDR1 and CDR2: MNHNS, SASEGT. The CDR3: CASSVNTLPGQGLWGYTF. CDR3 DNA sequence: TGTGCCAGCAGTGTAAACACACTACCGGGACAGGGATTGTGGGGCTACACCTTC.

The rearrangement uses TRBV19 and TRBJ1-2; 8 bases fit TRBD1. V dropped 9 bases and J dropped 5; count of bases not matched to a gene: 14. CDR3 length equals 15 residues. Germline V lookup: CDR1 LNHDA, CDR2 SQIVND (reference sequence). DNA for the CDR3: TGTGCCAGCAGCCAGATGGACAGGGTAGGATATGGCTACACCTTC. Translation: CASSQMDRVGYGYTF. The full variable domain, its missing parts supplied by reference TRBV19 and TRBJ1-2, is DGGITQSPKYLFRKEGQNVTLSCEQNLNHDAMYWYRQDPGQGLRLIYYSQIVNDFQKGDIAEGYSVSREKKESFPLTVTSAQKNPTAFYLCASSQMDRVGYGYTFGSGTRLTVV.

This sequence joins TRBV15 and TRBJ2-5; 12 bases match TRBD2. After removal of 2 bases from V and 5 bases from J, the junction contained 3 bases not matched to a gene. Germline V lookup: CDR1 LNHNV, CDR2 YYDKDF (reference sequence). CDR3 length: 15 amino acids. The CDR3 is CATSRLTSGGETQYF. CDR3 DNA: TGTGCCACCAGCAGACTCACTAGCGGGGGGGAGACCCAGTACTTC.

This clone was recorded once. The CDR3 loop reads CASSLGPGRGSETQYF. In DNA, the CDR3 is TGTGCCAGCAGCTTAGGACCCGGCAGGGGGTCGGAGACCCAGTACTTC. The gene calls are TRBV7-7 and TRBJ2-5; 7 bases line up with TRBD1. V was pared by 1 base and J by 5 bases, with 10 bases of the junction left unmatched. The CDR3 consists of 16 residues. Looked up from germline, CDR1 is SSHAT and CDR2 is FNYEAQ (reference sequence). Variable domain in full (rest from reference TRBV7-7 and TRBJ2-5): GAGVSQSPRYKVTKRGQDVTLRCDPISSHATLYWYQQALGQGPEFLTYFNYEAQPDKSGLPSDRFSAERPEGSISTLTIQRTEQRDSAMYRCASSLGPGRGSETQYFGPGTRLLVL.

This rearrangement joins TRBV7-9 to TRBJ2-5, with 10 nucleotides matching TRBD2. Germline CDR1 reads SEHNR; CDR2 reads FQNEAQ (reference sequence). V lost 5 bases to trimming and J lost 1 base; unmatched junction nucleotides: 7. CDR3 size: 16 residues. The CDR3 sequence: CASSPRTSGRQETQYF. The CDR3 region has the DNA TGTGCCAGCAGCCCTAGGACTAGCGGCCGCCAAGAGACCCAGTACTTC. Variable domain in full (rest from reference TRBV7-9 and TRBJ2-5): DTGVSQNPRHKITKRGQNVTFRCDPISEHNRLYWYRQTLGQGPEFLTYFQNEAQLEKSRLLSDRFSAERPKGSFSTLEIQRTEQGDSAMYLCASSPRTSGRQETQYFGPGTRLLVL.

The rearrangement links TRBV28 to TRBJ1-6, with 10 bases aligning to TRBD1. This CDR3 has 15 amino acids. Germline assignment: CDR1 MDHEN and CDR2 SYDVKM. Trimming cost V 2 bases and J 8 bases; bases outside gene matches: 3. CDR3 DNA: TGTGCCAGCAGTTTACCCGGGACAGGGGATTCACCCCTCCACTTT. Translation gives CASSLPGTGDSPLHF.

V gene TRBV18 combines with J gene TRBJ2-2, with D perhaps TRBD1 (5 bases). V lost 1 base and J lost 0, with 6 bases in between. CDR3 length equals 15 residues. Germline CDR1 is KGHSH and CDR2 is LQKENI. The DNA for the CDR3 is TGTGCCAGCTCACCACAGGGGCCGAACACCGGGGAGCTGTTTTTT. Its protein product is CASSPQGPNTGELFF. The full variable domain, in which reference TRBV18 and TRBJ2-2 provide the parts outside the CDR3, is NAGVMQNPRHLVRRRGQEARLRCSPMKGHSHVYWYRQLPEEGLKFMVYLQKENIIDESGMPKERFSAEFPKEGPSILRIQQVVRGDSAAYFCASSPQGPNTGELFFGEGSRLTVL.

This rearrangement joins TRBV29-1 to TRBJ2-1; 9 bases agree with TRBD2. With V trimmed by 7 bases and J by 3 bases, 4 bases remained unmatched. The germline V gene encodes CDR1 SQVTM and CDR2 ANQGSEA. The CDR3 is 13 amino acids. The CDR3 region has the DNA TGCAGCGCCGGGACTAGCAGCTACAATGAGCAGTTCTTC. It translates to CSAGTSSYNEQFF.

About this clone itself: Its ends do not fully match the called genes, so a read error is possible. The CDR3 region is CARRGPGTSIPF. The CDR3 DNA sequence: TGTGCCAGAAGGGGTCCAGGCACATCCATTCCTTTT. This chain links TRBV5-3 with TRBJ2-3; D ambiguous. TRBV5-3 is sorted into the ORF group, with uncertain function. The CDR3 covers 12 residues.

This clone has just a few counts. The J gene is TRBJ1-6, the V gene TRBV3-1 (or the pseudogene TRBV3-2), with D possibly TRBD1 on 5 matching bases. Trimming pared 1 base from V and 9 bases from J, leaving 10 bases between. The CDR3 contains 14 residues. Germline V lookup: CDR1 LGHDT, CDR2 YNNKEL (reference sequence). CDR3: CASSQGRRGSPLHF. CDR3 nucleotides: TGTGCCAGCAGCCAAGGGAGGAGGGGTTCACCCCTCCACTTT.

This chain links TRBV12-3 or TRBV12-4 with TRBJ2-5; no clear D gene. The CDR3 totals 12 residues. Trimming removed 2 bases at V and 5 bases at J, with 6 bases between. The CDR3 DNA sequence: TGTGCCAGCAGTTTAAGGCGGGAGACCCAGTACTTC. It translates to CASSLRRETQYF.

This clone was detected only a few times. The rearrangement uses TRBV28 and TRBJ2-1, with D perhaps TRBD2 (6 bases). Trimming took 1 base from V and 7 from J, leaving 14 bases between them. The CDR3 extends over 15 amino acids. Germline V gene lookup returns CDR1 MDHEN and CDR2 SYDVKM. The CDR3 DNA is TGTGCCAGCAGTTTATCCCCGGGGGTGGGGAATGAGCAGTTCTTC. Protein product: CASSLSPGVGNEQFF.

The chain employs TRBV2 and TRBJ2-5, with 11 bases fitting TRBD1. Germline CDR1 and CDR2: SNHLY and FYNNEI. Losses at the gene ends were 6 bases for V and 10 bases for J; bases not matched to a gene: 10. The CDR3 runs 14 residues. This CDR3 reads CASSAGTGGRGQYF. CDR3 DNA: TGTGCCAGCAGCGCGGGGACAGGGGGAAGGGGCCAGTACTTC.

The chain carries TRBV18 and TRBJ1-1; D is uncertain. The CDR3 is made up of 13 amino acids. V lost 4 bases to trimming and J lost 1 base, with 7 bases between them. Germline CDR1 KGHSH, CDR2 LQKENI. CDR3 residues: CASSQQKNTEAFF. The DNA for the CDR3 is TGTGCCAGCTCACAACAGAAGAACACTGAAGCTTTCTTT.

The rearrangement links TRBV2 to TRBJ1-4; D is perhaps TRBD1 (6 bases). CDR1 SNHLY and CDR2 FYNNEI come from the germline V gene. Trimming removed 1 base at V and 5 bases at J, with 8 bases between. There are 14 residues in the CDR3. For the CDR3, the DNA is TGTGCCAGCAGTGAAGGGACAGAGAATGAAAAACTGTTTTTT. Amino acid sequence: CASSEGTENEKLFF. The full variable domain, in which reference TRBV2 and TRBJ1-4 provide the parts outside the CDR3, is EPEVTQTPSHQVTQMGQEVILRCVPISNHLYFYWYRQILGQKVEFLVSFYNNEISEKSEIFDDQFSVERPDGSNFTLKIRSTKLEDSAMYFCASSEGTENEKLFFGSGTQLSVL.

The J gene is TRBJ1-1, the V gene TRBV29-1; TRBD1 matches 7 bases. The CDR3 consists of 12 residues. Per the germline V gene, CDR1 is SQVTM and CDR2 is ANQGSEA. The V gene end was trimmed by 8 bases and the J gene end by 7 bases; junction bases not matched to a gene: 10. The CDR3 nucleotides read TGCAGCACTCGGGACAGCACTTTTGAAGCTTTCTTT. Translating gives CSTRDSTFEAFF.

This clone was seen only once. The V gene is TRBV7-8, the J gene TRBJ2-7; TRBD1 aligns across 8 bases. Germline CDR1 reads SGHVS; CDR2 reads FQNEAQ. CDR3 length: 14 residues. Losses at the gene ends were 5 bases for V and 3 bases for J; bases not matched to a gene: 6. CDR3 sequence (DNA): TGTGCCAGCAGCACCCCGGACAGGGTCTACGAGCAGTACGTC. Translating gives CASSTPDRVYEQYV.

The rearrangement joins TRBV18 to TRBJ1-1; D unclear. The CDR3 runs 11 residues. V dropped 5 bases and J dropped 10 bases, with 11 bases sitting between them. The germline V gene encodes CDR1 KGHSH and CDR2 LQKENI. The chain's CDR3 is CASSDLKRAFF. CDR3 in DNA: TGTGCCAGCTCAGACTTAAAACGAGCTTTCTTT.

In nucleotides, the CDR3 is TGTGCTAGTGGTCCCAGCGGGGCCGGAGATACGCAGTATTTT. The encoded protein is CASGPSGAGDTQYF. This chain links TRBV12-5 with TRBJ2-3; TRBD2 matches 7 bases. The CDR3 has 14 amino acids. CDR1 and CDR2 from the germline V gene are LGHNT and FRNRAP. The junction had 7 bases not matched to a gene; V was cut back by 5 bases and J by 5 bases.

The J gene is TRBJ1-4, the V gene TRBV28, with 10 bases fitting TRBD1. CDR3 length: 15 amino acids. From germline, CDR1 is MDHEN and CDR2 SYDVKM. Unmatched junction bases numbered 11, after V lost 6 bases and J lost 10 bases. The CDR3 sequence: CASRDTSRDRGKLFF. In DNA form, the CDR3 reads TGTGCCAGCAGGGATACGTCCCGGGACAGGGGAAAACTGTTTTTT.

The CDR3 region has the DNA TGTGCCAGCAGTCCGATATGGGTCAGCGATAACACCGGGGAGCTGTTTTTT. Translation gives CASSPIWVSDNTGELFF. This chain uses TRBV27 with TRBJ2-2; D unresolved. In germline, CDR1 is MNHEY, CDR2 SMNVEV (reference sequence). Trimming cost V 5 bases and J 2 bases, with 18 bases left between them. The CDR3 loop spans 17 amino acids.

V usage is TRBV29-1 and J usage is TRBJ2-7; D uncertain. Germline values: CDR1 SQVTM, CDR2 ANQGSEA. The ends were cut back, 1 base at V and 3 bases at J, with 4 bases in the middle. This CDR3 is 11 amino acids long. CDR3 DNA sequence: TGCAGCGTTGAAGCGGGCTACGAGCAGTACGTC. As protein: CSVEAGYEQYV.